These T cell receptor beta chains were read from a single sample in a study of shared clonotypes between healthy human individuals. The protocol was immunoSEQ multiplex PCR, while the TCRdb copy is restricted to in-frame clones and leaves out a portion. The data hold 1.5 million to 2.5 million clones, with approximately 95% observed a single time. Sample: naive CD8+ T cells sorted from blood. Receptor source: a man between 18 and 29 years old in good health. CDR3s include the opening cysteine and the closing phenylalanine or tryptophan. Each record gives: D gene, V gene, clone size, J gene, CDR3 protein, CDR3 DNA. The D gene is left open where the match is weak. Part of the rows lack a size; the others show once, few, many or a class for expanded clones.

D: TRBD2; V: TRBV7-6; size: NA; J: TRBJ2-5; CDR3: CASSLIAGGETQYF; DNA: TGTGCCAGCAGCTTAATAGCGGGGGGGGAGACCCAGTACTTC
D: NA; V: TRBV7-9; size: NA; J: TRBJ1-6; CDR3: CASSFSGGGDSPLHF; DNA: TGTGCCAGCAGCTTCTCGGGAGGAGGGGATTCACCCCTCCACTTT
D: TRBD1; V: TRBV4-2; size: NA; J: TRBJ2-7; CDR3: CASSQEGQGPHLTYEQYF; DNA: TGTGCCAGCAGCCAAGAGGGACAGGGGCCCCATTTAACCTACGAGCAGTACTTC
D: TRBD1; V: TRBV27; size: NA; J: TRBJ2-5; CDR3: CASSSGTGALETQYF; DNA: TGTGCCAGCAGTTCAGGGACAGGCGCTTTGGAGACCCAGTACTTC
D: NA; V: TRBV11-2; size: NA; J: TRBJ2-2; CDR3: CASSLVVGATGTGELFF; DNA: TGTGCCAGCAGCTTAGTAGTGGGGGCCACGGGCACCGGGGAGCTGTTTTTT
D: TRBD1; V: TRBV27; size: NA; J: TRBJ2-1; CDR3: CASSFPGTGYNEQFF; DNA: TGTGCCAGCAGTTTCCCCGGGACAGGTTACAATGAGCAGTTCTTC
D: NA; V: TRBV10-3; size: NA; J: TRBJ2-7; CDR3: CAISESRDAFRRGRGYEQYF; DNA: TGTGCCATCAGTGAGTCGCGGGATGCTTTTAGGAGGGGTCGCGGGTACGAGCAGTACTTC
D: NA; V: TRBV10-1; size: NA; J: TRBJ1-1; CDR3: CASSESFPPVGAFF; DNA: TGCGCCAGCAGTGAGTCGTTCCCTCCCGTGGGAGCTTTCTTT
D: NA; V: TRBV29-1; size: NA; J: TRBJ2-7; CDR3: CSVRDPGYEQYF; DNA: TGCAGCGTTCGGGACCCGGGCTACGAGCAGTACTTC
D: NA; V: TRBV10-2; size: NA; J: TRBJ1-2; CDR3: CASSLETGRMGGYTF; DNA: TGCGCCAGCAGTTTGGAGACAGGAAGAATGGGGGGCTACACCTTC
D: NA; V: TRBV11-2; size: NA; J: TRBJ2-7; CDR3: CASSTPDRPWQQYF; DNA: TGTGCCAGCAGCACCCCAGACAGGCCCTGGCAGCAGTACTTC
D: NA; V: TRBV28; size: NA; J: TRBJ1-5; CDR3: CASSFISPGHSNQPQHF; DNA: TGTGCCAGCAGTTTCATTAGCCCGGGACACAGCAATCAGCCCCAGCATTTT
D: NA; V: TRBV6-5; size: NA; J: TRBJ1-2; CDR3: CASSYDPRGYYGYTF; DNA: TGTGCCAGCAGTTACGACCCACGAGGGTACTATGGCTACACCTTC
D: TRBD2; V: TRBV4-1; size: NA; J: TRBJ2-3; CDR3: CASSPLAGSTDTQYF; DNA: TGCGCCAGCAGCCCTCTAGCGGGAAGCACAGATACGCAGTATTTT
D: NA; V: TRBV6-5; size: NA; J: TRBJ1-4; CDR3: CASSSFQGWEKLFF; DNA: TGTGCCAGCAGTTCTTTCCAGGGATGGGAAAAACTGTTTTTT
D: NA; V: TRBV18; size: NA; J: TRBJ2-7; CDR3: CASSVLGGAPGEQYF; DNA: TGTGCCAGCTCAGTCCTGGGGGGGGCTCCAGGCGAGCAGTACTTC
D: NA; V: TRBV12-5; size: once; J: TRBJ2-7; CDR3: CASGLGAGQSYEQYF; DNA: TGTGCTAGTGGTTTGGGAGCCGGACAGAGCTACGAGCAGTACTTC
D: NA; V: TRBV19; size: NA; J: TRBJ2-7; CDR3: CASSPGLSPYEQYF; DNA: TGTGCCAGTAGCCCGGGACTTTCCCCCTACGAGCAGTACTTC
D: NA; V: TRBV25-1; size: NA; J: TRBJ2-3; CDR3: CASSEYDLRGDTQYF; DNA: TGTGCCAGCAGTGAATATGACCTAAGGGGAGATACGCAGTATTTT
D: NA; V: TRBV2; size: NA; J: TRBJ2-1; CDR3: CAGEQGGQTFNNEQFF; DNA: TGTGCCGGGGAACAGGGAGGCCAGACATTTAACAATGAGCAGTTCTTC
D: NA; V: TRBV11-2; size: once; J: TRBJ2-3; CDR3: CASSPQGGAHLTDTQYF; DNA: TGTGCCAGCAGCCCCCAAGGGGGGGCCCACCTCACAGATACGCAGTATTTT
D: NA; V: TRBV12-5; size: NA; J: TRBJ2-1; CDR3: CASGLGLHNEQFF; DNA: TGTGCTAGTGGTTTAGGGCTTCACAATGAGCAGTTCTTC
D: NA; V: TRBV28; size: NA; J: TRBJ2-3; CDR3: CASSLGLGLQSDTQYF; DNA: TGTGCCAGCAGTTTGGGCCTGGGACTGCAGTCAGATACGCAGTATTTT
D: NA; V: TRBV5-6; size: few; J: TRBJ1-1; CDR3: CASSWGDTEAFF; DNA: TGTGCCAGCAGCTGGGGTGACACTGAAGCTTTCTTT
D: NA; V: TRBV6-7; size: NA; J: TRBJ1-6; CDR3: CASSGGANNSPLHF; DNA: TGTGCCAGCAGTGGAGGGGCGAATAATTCACCCCTCCACTTT
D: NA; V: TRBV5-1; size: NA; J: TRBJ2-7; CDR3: CASSLGRGKLYEQYF; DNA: TGCGCCAGCAGCTTGGGGAGGGGAAAACTCTACGAGCAGTACTTC
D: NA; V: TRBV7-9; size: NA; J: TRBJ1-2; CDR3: CASSLYRGLTGYTF; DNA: TGTGCCAGCAGCTTATACCGGGGTTTGACTGGCTACACCTTC
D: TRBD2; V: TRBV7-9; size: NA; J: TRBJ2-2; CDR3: CASSLVRREHGELFF; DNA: TGTGCCAGCAGCTTAGTTCGGCGGGAGCACGGGGAGCTGTTTTTT
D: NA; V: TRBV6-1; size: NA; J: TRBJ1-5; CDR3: CASGGGGALDQPQHF; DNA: TGTGCCAGCGGTGGCGGGGGGGCCCTTGATCAGCCCCAGCATTTT
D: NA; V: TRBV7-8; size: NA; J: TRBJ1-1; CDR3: CASSLESFMNTEAFF; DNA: TGTGCCAGCAGCTTAGAGAGTTTTATGAACACTGAAGCTTTCTTT
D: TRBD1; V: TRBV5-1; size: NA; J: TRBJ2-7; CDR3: CASSLVPTGFEQYF; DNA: TGCGCCAGCAGCTTGGTCCCGACAGGGTTCGAGCAGTACTTC
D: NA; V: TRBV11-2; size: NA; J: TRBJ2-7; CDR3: CASSPEADSSYEQYF; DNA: TGTGCCAGCAGTCCAGAGGCTGACTCTTCCTACGAGCAGTACTTC
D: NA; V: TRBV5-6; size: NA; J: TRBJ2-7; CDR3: CASSLVERSYEQYF; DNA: TGTGCCAGCAGCTTGGTAGAGCGATCCTACGAGCAGTACTTC
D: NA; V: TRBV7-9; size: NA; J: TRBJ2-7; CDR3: CASSFFGGLEQYF; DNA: TGTGCCAGCAGCTTCTTTGGGGGGCTTGAGCAGTACTTC
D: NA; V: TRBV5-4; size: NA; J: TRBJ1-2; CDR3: CASSADKADSNYGYTF; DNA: TGTGCCAGCAGCGCAGATAAGGCAGATTCTAACTATGGCTACACCTTC
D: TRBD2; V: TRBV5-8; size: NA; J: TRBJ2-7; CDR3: CASSPRLAGSTYEQYF; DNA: TGTGCCAGCAGCCCACGACTAGCGGGGTCTACCTACGAGCAGTACTTC
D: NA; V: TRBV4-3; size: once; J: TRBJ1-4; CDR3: CASSSMNRDLNEKLFF; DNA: TGCGCCAGCAGCTCTATGAACCGGGACCTTAATGAAAAACTGTTTTTT
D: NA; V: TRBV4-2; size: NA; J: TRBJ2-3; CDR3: CASSQETGSTDTQYF; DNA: TGTGCCAGCAGCCAAGAAACAGGGAGCACAGATACGCAGTATTTT
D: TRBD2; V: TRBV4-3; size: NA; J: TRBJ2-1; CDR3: CASSQEVLAGEGSYNEQFF; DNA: TGCGCCAGCAGCCAAGAAGTGCTAGCGGGAGAAGGCTCCTACAATGAGCAGTTCTTC
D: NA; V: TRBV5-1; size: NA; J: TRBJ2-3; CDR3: CASSLEGGQRTDTQYF; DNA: TGCGCCAGCAGCTTGGAAGGGGGACAACGCACAGATACGCAGTATTTT
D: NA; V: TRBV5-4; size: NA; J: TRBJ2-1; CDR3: CASSLGAGGGNEQFF; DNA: TGTGCCAGCAGCTTGGGAGCCGGAGGAGGGAATGAGCAGTTCTTC
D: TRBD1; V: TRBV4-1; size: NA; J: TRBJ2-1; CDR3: CASSLGQAIYNEQFF; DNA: TGCGCCAGCAGCTTGGGACAGGCGATCTACAATGAGCAGTTCTTC
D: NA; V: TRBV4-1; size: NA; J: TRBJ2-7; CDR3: CASSQGSQAYEQYF; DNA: TGCGCCAGCAGCCAAGGTTCTCAGGCCTACGAGCAGTACTTC
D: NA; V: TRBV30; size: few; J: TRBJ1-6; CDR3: CAWSKDSLSYNSPLHF; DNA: TGTGCCTGGAGTAAAGACAGCCTCTCCTATAATTCACCCCTCCACTTT
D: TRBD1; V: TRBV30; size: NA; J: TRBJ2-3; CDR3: CAWEAGTGGTDTQYF; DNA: TGTGCCTGGGAAGCCGGGACAGGGGGCACAGATACGCAGTATTTT
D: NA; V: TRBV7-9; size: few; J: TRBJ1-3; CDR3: CASSLTVRISGNTIYF; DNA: TGTGCCAGCAGCTTGACAGTTCGTATCTCTGGAAACACCATATATTTT
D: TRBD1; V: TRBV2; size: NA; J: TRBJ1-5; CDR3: CASSEAFRTGYNQPQHF; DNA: TGTGCCAGCAGTGAAGCGTTTAGGACAGGCTACAATCAGCCCCAGCATTTT
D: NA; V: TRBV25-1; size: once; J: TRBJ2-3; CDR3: CASSEGVATDTQYF; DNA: TGTGCCAGCAGTGAGGGGGTGGCGACAGATACGCAGTATTTT
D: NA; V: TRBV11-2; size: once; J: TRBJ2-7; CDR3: CASSWASGGAEQYF; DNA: TGTGCCAGCAGCTGGGCCAGCGGAGGGGCCGAGCAGTACTTC
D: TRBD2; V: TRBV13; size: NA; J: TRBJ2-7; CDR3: CASSPETSGDYEQYF; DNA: TGTGCCAGCAGCCCTGAGACTAGCGGGGATTACGAGCAGTACTTC
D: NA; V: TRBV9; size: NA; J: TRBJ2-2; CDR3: CASSVSATGELFF; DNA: TGTGCCAGCAGCGTCTCTGCCACCGGGGAGCTGTTTTTT
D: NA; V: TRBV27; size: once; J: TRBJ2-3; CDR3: CASSFGGNTDTQYF; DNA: TGTGCCAGCAGTTTCGGGGGTAACACAGATACGCAGTATTTT
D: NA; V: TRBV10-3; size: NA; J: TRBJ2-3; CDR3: CAIGWADTQYF; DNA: TGTGCCATCGGATGGGCAGATACGCAGTATTTT